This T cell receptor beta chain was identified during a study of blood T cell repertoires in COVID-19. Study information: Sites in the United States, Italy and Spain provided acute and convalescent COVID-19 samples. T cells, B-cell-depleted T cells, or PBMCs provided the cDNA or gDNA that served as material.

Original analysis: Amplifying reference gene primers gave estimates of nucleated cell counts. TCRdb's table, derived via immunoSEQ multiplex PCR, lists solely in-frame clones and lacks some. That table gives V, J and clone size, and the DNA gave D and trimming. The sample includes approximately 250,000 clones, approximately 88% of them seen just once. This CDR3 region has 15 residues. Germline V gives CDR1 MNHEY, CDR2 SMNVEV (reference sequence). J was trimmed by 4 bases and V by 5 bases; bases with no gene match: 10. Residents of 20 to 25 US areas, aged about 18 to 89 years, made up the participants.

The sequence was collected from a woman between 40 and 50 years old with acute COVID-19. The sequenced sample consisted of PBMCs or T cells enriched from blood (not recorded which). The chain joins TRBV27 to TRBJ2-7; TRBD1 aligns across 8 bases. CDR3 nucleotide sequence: TGTGCCAGCAGTGAACAGGGGGGCTCCTCTTACGAGCAGTACTTC. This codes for CASSEQGGSSYEQYF.